This T cell receptor beta chain was observed in a study of naive and memory T cell subsets. Broader study findings: Naive and memory subsets had different power law exponents for TCR abundance.

This clonotype was seen a handful of times. Its antigen is not known. Trimming stripped 6 bases from V and 0 bases from J, with 9 bases between. The CDR3 is made up of 13 amino acids. Germline CDR1 LNHDA, CDR2 SQIVND (reference sequence). Both TRBC1 and TRBC2 were covered by a beta constant-region primer of two equimolar oligonucleotides. The ligated cDNA underwent four PCR rounds using SP2 and nested alpha and beta constant-region primers. The cDNA 3' end received a ligated single-stranded oligonucleotide carrying the SP2 primer and a 12-nucleotide UMI. Via MiXCR, TCRdb re-called the UMI-ligation and nested PCR reads, giving one row per CDR3 protein. The repertoire includes about 120,000 distinct CDR3 sequences, 30% to 45% of them detected once, and about 0.85% sits in the top ten.

The specimen was central memory CD4+ T cells from blood. The V and J genes are TRBV19 and TRBJ2-7, with a weak D call TRBD2 (5 bases). This sequence originates from a human donor in good health. The CDR3 loop reads CASREAGSYEQYF. DNA for the CDR3: TGTGCCAGTAGAGAGGCGGGCTCCTACGAGCAGTACTTC.